Detailed here is one T cell receptor beta chain. Assay: immunoSEQ multiplex PCR; the TCRdb copy retains only in-frame clones and omits some. The sample lists 75,000 to 80,000 clones; around 83% were seen once. The sample comes from a study of blood T cell repertoires in COVID-19. Study at large: Samples came from the United States, Italy and Spain, spanning acute and convalescent COVID-19.

The CDR3 consists of 18 residues. After removal of 0 bases from V and 5 bases from J, the junction contained 11 bases not matched to a gene. Looked up from germline, CDR1 is SGDLS and CDR2 is YYNGEE. This sequence was found in a man between 60 and 75 years old with COVID-19, enrolled during active disease. The sample taken for sequencing was peripheral blood. The V gene is TRBV9, the J gene TRBJ2-5, with 12 bases identical to TRBD2. CDR3 loop: CASSVEGLAGHLGETQYF. Here the CDR3 DNA reads TGTGCCAGCAGCGTAGAAGGACTAGCGGGGCATCTCGGGGAGACCCAGTACTTC.